Detailed here is one T cell receptor (beta chain). Its cognate antigen is unknown. The sample belongs to a study of blood T cells in healthy people across ages. Study observations and caveats: Roughly linearly, TCR beta diversity per million T cells fell as age increased. Diversity of TCR beta correlated strongly with naive T cell percentage.

This CDR3 is 18 amino acids long. The germline V gene has CDR1 SGHTA and CDR2 FQGTGA. The V and J ends lost 5 bases and 6 bases respectively, with 28 bases between them. For every donor, a draw yielded around 9.4 milliliters of peripheral blood. Through a sample-barcoded 5' primer and a J-beta primer mix, a second PCR was run for roughly 6 to 11 cycles. Every single cDNA molecule received a tag from a template-switch adaptor with 12 random nucleotides. Using its own MiXCR run on the 5' RACE reads, TCRdb lists one record per CDR3 protein. The sample yields 1.5 million to 2 million distinct CDR3 sequences, approximately 50% seen once.

What was sequenced was blood. The rearrangement uses TRBV7-3 and TRBJ1-2, with D possibly TRBD1 on 6 matching bases. This TCR was recovered from a woman in her thirties or forties in good health. The chain's CDR3 is CASSQAGGSTRQVHGYTF. CDR3 nucleotides: TGTGCCAGCAGCCAAGCAGGCGGTAGTACACGACAGGTGCATGGCTACACCTTC.